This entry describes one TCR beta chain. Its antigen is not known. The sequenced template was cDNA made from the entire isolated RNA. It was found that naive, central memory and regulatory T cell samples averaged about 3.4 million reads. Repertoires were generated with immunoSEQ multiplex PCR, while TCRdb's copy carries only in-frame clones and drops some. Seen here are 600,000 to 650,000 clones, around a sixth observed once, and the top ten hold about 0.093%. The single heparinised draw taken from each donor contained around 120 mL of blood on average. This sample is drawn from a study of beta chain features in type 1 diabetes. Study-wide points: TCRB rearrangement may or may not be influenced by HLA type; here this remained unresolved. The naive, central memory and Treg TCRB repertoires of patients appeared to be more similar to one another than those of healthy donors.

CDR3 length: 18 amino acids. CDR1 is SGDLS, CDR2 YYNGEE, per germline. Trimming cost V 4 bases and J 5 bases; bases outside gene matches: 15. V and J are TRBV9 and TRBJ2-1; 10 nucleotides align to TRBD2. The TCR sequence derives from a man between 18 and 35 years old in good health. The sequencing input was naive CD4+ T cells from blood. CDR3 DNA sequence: TGTGCCAGCAGCCAAAGTCCCGGGGGACTAGCGAGGCACAATGAGCAGTTCTTC. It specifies CASSQSPGGLARHNEQFF. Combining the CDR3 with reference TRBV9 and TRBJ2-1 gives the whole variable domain DSGVTQTPKHLITATGQRVTLRCSPRSGDLSVYWYQQSLDQGLQFLIQYYNGEERAKGNILERFSAQQFPDLHSELNLSSLELGDSALYFCASSQSPGGLARHNEQFFGPGTRLTVL.